This entry features one T cell receptor beta chain sequence. Its antigen is currently unknown. Germline V lookup: CDR1 SGHTA, CDR2 FQGNSA. This CDR3 comprises 17 residues. J lost 3 bases, V lost 6 bases, and 13 bases had no gene match. Data came from immunoSEQ multiplex PCR; TCRdb stores just in-frame clones and leaves some out. The sample has 97,000 or so clones; roughly 90% are singletons. The data belong to a study of T cell responses to AZD1222 COVID-19 vaccine. Study results and caveats: White British ancestry dominated among donors, who included more females, and clonal diversity was possibly underestimated. It was only a handful of AZD1222 recipients who were seropositive at baseline. Repertoires were collected only later (after the peak T cell response had occurred).

The chain couples TRBV7-2 to TRBJ1-5; 8 bases are a match to TRBD1. The source of this sequence is an adult in good health. This material consisted of peripheral blood, taken on day 0 of AZD1222 vaccination. The CDR3 is CASSSASRGQNNQPQHF. CDR3 in DNA: TGTGCCAGCAGTTCCGCGAGCAGGGGGCAGAACAATCAGCCCCAGCATTTT.